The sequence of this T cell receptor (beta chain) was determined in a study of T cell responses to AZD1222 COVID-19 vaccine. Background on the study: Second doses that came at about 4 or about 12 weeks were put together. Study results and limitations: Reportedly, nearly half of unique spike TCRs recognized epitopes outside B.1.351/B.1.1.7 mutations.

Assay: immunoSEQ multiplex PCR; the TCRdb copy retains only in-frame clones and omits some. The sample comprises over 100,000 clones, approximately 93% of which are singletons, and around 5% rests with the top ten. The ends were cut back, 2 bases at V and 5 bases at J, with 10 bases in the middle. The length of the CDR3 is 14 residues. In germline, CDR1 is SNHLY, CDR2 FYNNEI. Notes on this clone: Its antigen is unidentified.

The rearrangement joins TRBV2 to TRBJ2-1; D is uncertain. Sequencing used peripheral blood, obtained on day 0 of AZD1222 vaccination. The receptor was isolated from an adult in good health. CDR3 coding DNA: TGTGCCAGCAGTGAATGGGATAGACACAATGAGCAGTTCTTC. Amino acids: CASSEWDRHNEQFF.